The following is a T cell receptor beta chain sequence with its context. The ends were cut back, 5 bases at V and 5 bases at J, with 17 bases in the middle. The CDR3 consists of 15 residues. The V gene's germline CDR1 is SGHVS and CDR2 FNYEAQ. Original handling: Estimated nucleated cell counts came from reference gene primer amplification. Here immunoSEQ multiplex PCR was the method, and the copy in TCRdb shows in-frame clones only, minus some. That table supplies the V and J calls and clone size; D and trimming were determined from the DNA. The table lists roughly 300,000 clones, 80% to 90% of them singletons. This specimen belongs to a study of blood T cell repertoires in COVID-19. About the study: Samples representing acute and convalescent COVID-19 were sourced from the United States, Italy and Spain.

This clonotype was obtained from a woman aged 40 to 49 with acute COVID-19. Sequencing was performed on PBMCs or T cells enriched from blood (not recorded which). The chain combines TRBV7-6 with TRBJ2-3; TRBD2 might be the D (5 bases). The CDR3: CASSPVGSRGDTQYF. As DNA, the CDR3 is TGTGCCAGCAGCCCCGTCGGATCCCGGGGAGATACGCAGTATTTT.